Below are 23 T cell receptor beta chains sequenced from a single sample in a study of breast tumors, draining lymph nodes, adjacent tissues. TCRdb reanalysed the multiplex PCR reads using MiXCR and keeps one entry per CDR3 protein. The sample lists 20,000 or so distinct CDR3 sequences, 43% occurring once. Sequencing was done on a sample of breast tumor tissue. Receptors originate from a female donor with breast cancer. Some clones in this sample may be carry-over from other donors' samples.

The chain uses TRBV7-3 and TRBJ2-7; 7 nucleotides agree with TRBD1. This CDR3 spans 14 amino acids. V lost 6 bases to trimming and J lost 3 bases; unmatched junction nucleotides: 8. The germline V gene has CDR1 SGHTA and CDR2 FQGTGA. The CDR3 DNA reads TGTGCCAGCAGTCCGGACAGGCCGGGCTACGAGCAGTACTTC. Its protein is CASSPDRPGYEQYF. The entire variable domain, with the rest obtained from reference TRBV7-3 and TRBJ2-7, is as follows: GAGVSQTPSNKVTEKGKYVELRCDPISGHTALYWYRQSLGQGPEFLIYFQGTGAADDSGLPNDRFFAVRPEGSVSTLKIQRTERGDSAVYLCASSPDRPGYEQYFGPGTRLTVT.

This clonotype was counted ten times or more. The rearrangement joins TRBV7-3 to TRBJ2-3; D gene unclear. Germline V gives CDR1 SGHTA, CDR2 FQGTGA. The CDR3 length is 15 residues. Trimming cost V 1 base and J 6 bases, with 14 bases left between them. The chain's CDR3 is CASSLSGTFSDTQYF. The CDR3 nucleotides are TGTGCCAGCAGCTTAAGCGGAACATTTTCGGATACGCAGTATTTT.

A few counts support this clonotype. At one end the junction does not follow the germline gene, possibly because of a read error. The J gene is TRBJ2-6, the V gene TRBV9; TRBD1 might be the D (5 bases). In germline, CDR1 is SGDLS, CDR2 YYNGEE. The CDR3 consists of 17 residues. DNA for the CDR3: TGTGCCAGCAGCGTAGTGGATAATTTCTCTGGGGCCACCGTCCTGACTTTC. This translates into CASSVVDNFSGATVLTF.

The rearrangement uses TRBV5-1 and TRBJ1-5; D not resolved. The CDR3 has 14 residues. CDR1 is SGHRS, CDR2 YFSETQ, per germline. V was pared by 0 bases and J by 1 base, with 5 bases between. CDR3 coding DNA: TGCGCCAGCAGCTTGGCCGGGAGCAATCAGCCCCAGCATTTT. Protein: CASSLAGSNQPQHF.

At least ten counts were recorded for this clonotype. The V and J genes are TRBV12-3 or TRBV12-4 and TRBJ2-3; 15 bases are shared with TRBD2. The V and J ends lost 6 bases and 1 base, in that order; junction bases with no gene match: 14. The CDR3 spans 20 residues. CDR3: CASSSRGLAGGVGRTDTQYF. In nucleotides, the CDR3 is TGTGCCAGCAGCTCGAGGGGACTAGCGGGAGGTGTTGGCCGCACAGATACGCAGTATTTT.

The chain is built from TRBV29-1 and TRBJ2-7, with D unclear. The germline V gene encodes CDR1 SQVTM and CDR2 ANQGSEA. The V end lost 1 base, the J end lost 0 bases, and 10 bases lay between the germline ends. The CDR3 covers 14 residues. The chain's CDR3 is CSVEGFEGSYEQYF. The CDR3 bases are TGCAGCGTTGAAGGGTTCGAAGGCTCCTACGAGCAGTACTTC.

The chain combines TRBV4-3 with TRBJ2-3; 7 nucleotides align to TRBD2. The V gene end was trimmed by 3 bases and the J gene end by 6 bases; junction bases not matched to a gene: 9. Germline V CDR1 and CDR2: LGHNA, YSLEER. This CDR3 has 15 residues. DNA of the CDR3: TGCGCCAGCAGCCAGGAAGGGAGGGAGGGTGATACGCAGTATTTT. Residues: CASSQEGREGDTQYF.

The rearrangement uses TRBV11-1 and TRBJ2-7, with 7 bases identical to TRBD1. This CDR3 is 14 amino acids long. Trimming took 5 bases from V and 6 from J; bases not matched to a gene: 10. Germline CDR1 SGHAT, CDR2 FQDESV (reference sequence). CDR3 DNA sequence: TGTGCCAGCAGCGACGGGGACAGAAGATGCGAGCAGTACTTC. The encoded protein is CASSDGDRRCEQYF.

This clonotype appeared many times. The chain joins TRBV11-3 to TRBJ2-7, with 7 bases fitting TRBD1. Per the germline V gene, CDR1 is SGHNT and CDR2 is YENEEA. V lost 0 bases, J lost 2 bases, and 4 bases stayed unmatched. This CDR3 has 15 residues. The DNA for the CDR3 is TGTGCCAGCAGCTTAGATCAGGGACAGACCTACGAGCAGTACTTC. Its protein product is CASSLDQGQTYEQYF.

The chain uses TRBV12-3 or TRBV12-4 and TRBJ2-1, with TRBD1 matching 7 bases. Trimming at V came to 6 bases and at J to 8 bases, leaving 22 bases not matched to a gene. The CDR3 length is 18 residues. This CDR3 reads CASSRPLRQGSYGDEQFF. CDR3 DNA: TGTGCCAGCAGCCGACCGCTAAGACAGGGTAGTTACGGAGATGAGCAGTTCTTC.

This sequence joins TRBV28 and TRBJ2-3; 8 positions match TRBD1. V trimming: 6 bases; J trimming: 5 bases; junction bases outside the gene matches: 7. The CDR3 runs to 14 residues. CDR1 and CDR2 from the germline V gene are MDHEN and SYDVKM. DNA of the CDR3: TGTGCCAGCAGCCCTGCAGGGGGCGTAGATACGCAGTATTTT. This codes for CASSPAGGVDTQYF.

The V call is TRBV30, the J call TRBJ2-7, with a possible D match to TRBD1 (5 bases). Germline V gene sequence: CDR1 GTSNPN, CDR2 SVGIG (reference sequence). With 0 bases removed from V and 3 bases from J, the gap between germline ends came to 6 bases. The CDR3 spans 12 residues. The CDR3 sequence is CAWSVTGYEQYF. The CDR3 nucleotides are TGTGCCTGGAGTGTAACAGGCTACGAGCAGTACTTC.

This clonotype appeared many times. The chain links TRBV12-3 or TRBV12-4 to TRBJ2-2; 9 nucleotides match TRBD2. Unmatched junction bases numbered 5, after V lost 6 bases and J lost 6 bases. CDR3 length equals 14 residues. The CDR3 loop reads CASSLGTSPGELFF. DNA for the CDR3: TGTGCCAGCAGCCTCGGGACTAGCCCCGGGGAGCTGTTTTTT.

Turning to this clonotype: As the CDR3 is not closed by the conserved phenylalanine or tryptophan, this likely results from a read error. This chain uses TRBV7-3 with TRBJ2-5; D might be TRBD2 (5 bases). V shed 6 bases and J shed 9 bases, with 20 bases lying between them. The V gene's germline CDR1 is SGHTA and CDR2 FQGTGA. The CDR3 is 14 amino acids. The CDR3 here is CASSLSGRPEAQYL. CDR3 nucleotides: TGTGCCAGCAGTTTATCAGGACGCCCGGAGGCCCAGTACCTC.

This clonotype was observed at least ten times. Germline and junction disagree at one end, which may indicate a read error. The chain employs TRBV18 and TRBJ1-3, with D possibly being TRBD1 (5 bases). Germline CDR1 is KGHSH and CDR2 is LQKENI. CDR3 size: 15 residues. Here the CDR3 reads CASSPQVRSGNTIYF. DNA for the CDR3: TGTGCCAGCTCGCCACAGGTTCGCTCTGGAAACACCATATATTTT.

CDR3 sequence: CATSDPDRGWGYTF. CDR3 DNA sequence: TGTGCCACCAGTGACCCAGACAGGGGATGGGGCTACACCTTC. The chain couples TRBV24-1 to TRBJ1-2, with 8 bases matching TRBD1. The germline V gene encodes CDR1 KGHDR and CDR2 SFDVKD. J lost 8 bases, V lost 4 bases, and 8 bases had no gene match. This CDR3 has 14 residues.

The V and J genes are TRBV19 and TRBJ2-7; D unclear. Germline V gene lookup returns CDR1 LNHDA and CDR2 SQIVND (reference sequence). The CDR3 covers 13 residues. V shed 1 base and J shed 8 bases, with 12 bases lying between them. The CDR3 sequence is CASSIAEGRQQYF. For the CDR3, the DNA is TGTGCCAGTAGTATAGCTGAAGGGCGCCAGCAGTACTTC.

The rearrangement links TRBV19 to TRBJ2-7; 8 bases are shared with TRBD2. Losses at the gene ends were 11 bases for V and 6 bases for J; bases not matched to a gene: 15. This CDR3 is 14 amino acids long. CDR1 LNHDA and CDR2 SQIVND come from the germline V gene (reference sequence). CDR3 nucleotides: TGTGCCGGTAACGGACTAGCTGGAGCAGGCGAGCAGTACTTC. The encoded protein is CAGNGLAGAGEQYF.

The sample holds many counts of this clonotype. The J gene is TRBJ2-1, the V gene TRBV6-5, with 8 nucleotides matching TRBD1. Germline V gene data show CDR1 as MNHEY and CDR2 as SVGAGI. V dropped 2 bases and J dropped 4; count of bases not matched to a gene: 1. The CDR3 contains 14 residues. The CDR3: CASSYGQGYNEQFF. CDR3 nucleotides: TGTGCCAGCAGTTACGGACAGGGATACAATGAGCAGTTCTTC.

This clonotype came up many times. The V call is TRBV7-2, the J call TRBJ2-7, with 8 bases lining up with TRBD2. The V gene end was trimmed by 2 bases and the J gene end by 3 bases; junction bases not matched to a gene: 0. This CDR3 region has 13 residues. Per the germline V gene, CDR1 is SGHTA and CDR2 is FQGNSA. The CDR3 DNA follows: TGTGCCAGCAGCTTAACTAGCGGCTACGAGCAGTACTTC. Its protein is CASSLTSGYEQYF.

This sequence joins TRBV7-3 and TRBJ2-3; 10 nucleotides agree with TRBD2. Losses at the gene ends were 4 bases for V and 4 bases for J; bases not matched to a gene: 5. CDR1 SGHTA and CDR2 FQGTGA come from the germline V gene. CDR3 length: 15 amino acids. The CDR3 spells CASSSSGSLADTQYF. CDR3 nucleotides: TGTGCCAGCAGCTCTAGCGGGAGTTTGGCAGATACGCAGTATTTT.

Many counts were recorded for this clonotype. The chain has TRBV5-1 and TRBJ1-1; D call uncertain. CDR3 length equals 16 residues. Trimming shortened V by 0 bases and J by 5 bases, and 17 bases separated the two germline ends. Germline V gives CDR1 SGHRS, CDR2 YFSETQ. The CDR3: CASSLELTDIGTEAFF. DNA of the CDR3: TGCGCCAGCAGCTTGGAACTTACCGACATAGGGACTGAAGCTTTCTTT.

The table lists this clonotype with many counts. A much larger clone lies a single base off, so this may be a read error. The chain couples TRBV6-6 to TRBJ2-7; unclear D gene. The germline V gene encodes CDR1 MNHNY and CDR2 SVGAGI (reference sequence). Trimming took off 8 bases at V and 2 bases at J, with 10 bases between the two ends. This CDR3 has 12 amino acids. The chain's CDR3 is CASGRATYEQYF. The DNA for the CDR3 is TGTGCCAGCGGCCGGGCCACCTACGAGCAGTACTTC.